This T cell receptor beta chain was observed in a study of blood T cell repertoires in COVID-19. Study as a whole: Samples representing acute and convalescent COVID-19 were sourced from the United States, Italy and Spain. Sample material is recorded as cDNA or gDNA derived from T cells, B-cell-depleted T cells, or PBMCs.

Trimming cost V 4 bases and J 10 bases; bases outside gene matches: 1. CDR1 is MNHEY, CDR2 SMNVEV, per germline (reference sequence). The CDR3 covers 13 residues. The data were produced by immunoSEQ multiplex PCR, yet TCRdb's version contains in-frame clones alone and is incomplete. The top ten clones hold about 2.2% of a sample with some 97,000 clones, roughly 90% of them seen once. The sample consisted of peripheral blood. This chain links TRBV27 with TRBJ2-1, with TRBD2 identical over 13 bases. The receptor was isolated from a man aged 50 to 59 with active COVID-19. The DNA of the CDR3 is TGTGCCAGCAGTTGGGGACTAGCGGGAGAGCAGTTCTTC. Amino acids: CASSWGLAGEQFF.